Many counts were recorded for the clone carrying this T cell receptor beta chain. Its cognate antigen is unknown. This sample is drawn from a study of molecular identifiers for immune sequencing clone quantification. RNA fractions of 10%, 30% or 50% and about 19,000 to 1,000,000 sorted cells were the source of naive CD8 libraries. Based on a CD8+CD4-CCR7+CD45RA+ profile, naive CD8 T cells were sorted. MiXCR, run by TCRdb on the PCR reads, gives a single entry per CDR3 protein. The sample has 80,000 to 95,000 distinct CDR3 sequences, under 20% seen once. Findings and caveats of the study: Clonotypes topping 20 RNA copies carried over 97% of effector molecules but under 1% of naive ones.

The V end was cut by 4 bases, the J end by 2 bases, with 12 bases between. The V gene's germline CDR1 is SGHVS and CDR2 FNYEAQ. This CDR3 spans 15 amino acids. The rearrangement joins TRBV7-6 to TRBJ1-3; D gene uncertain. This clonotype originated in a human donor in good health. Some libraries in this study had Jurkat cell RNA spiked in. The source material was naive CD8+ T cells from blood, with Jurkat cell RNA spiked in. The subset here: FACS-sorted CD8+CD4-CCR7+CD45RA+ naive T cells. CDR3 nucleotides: TGTGCCAGCAGCTCTGGAGGAAGTGCTGGAAACACCATATATTTT. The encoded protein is CASSSGGSAGNTIYF.